Listed here are 11 T cell receptor beta chains from one sample, sequenced in a study of blood T cell repertoires in COVID-19. This table comes from immunoSEQ multiplex PCR, and its TCRdb copy is limited to in-frame clones, with some not included. The sample lists some 100,000 clones, around 85% occurring once. The sequenced sample was peripheral blood. All receptors come from a man aged 45-65 years with acute or convalescent COVID-19.

Written as DNA, the CDR3 is TGCGCCAGCAGCCCGCCCCCCGGGACTAGCGGGAGCACAGATACGCAGTATTTT. It translates to CASSPPPGTSGSTDTQYF. The chain combines TRBV4-1 with TRBJ2-3, with 12 bases identical to TRBD2. Germline-derived CDR1 and CDR2 are MGHRA and YSYEKL. V shed 4 bases, J shed 0 bases, and the junction held 8 bases outside the gene matches. The CDR3 has 18 amino acids.

The chain employs TRBV19 and TRBJ2-1; TRBD2 agrees at 10 bases. V was clipped by 10 bases and J by 8 bases; unmatched bases: 8. Germline CDR1 reads LNHDA; CDR2 reads SQIVND (reference sequence). The CDR3 spans 13 residues. The CDR3 region has the DNA TGTGCCACCTTAGGGCTAGCGGGGGATGAGCAGTTCTTC. It specifies CATLGLAGDEQFF.

As regards this clone: The same CDR3 can be traced to other DNA sequences in this sample. The chain is built from TRBV3-1 (or the pseudogene TRBV3-2) and TRBJ1-5, with D unresolved. V was clipped by 2 bases and J by 6 bases, with 5 bases between them. This CDR3 region has 12 residues. Per germline, CDR1 LGHDT and CDR2 YNNKEL (reference sequence). CDR3 amino acids: CASSQTGQPQHF. The CDR3 nucleotides read TGTGCCAGCAGCCAAACGGGTCAGCCCCAGCATTTT.

The chain has TRBV2 and TRBJ2-1; 13 nucleotides agree with TRBD2. Germline values: CDR1 SNHLY, CDR2 FYNNEI. The CDR3 has 15 residues. The trim removed 5 bases at V and 15 bases at J, leaving 13 bases unmatched. The CDR3 DNA follows: TGTGCCAGCAGTCCAGAGACTAGCGGGAGGTCCCAACGGTTCTTC. Protein: CASSPETSGRSQRFF.

The chain uses TRBV7-9 and TRBJ1-1, with TRBD1 matching over 9 bases. Trimming removed 5 bases from V and 6 bases from J; junction bases left unmatched: 13. CDR3 size: 16 residues. Germline V gene data show CDR1 as SEHNR and CDR2 as FQNEAQ (reference sequence). The CDR3 DNA is TGTGCCAGCAGCACACCAACGACAGGGGGTTTACCTGAAGCTTTCTTT. This translates into CASSTPTTGGLPEAFF.

This rearrangement joins TRBV11-2 to TRBJ2-3, with TRBD1 as a possible D gene (6 bases). The germline V gene has CDR1 SGHAT and CDR2 FQNNGV. V was trimmed by 1 base and J by 3 bases, leaving 11 bases between them. The CDR3 is 15 residues long. DNA of the CDR3: TGTGCCAGCAGCTTAGGCAGGGGCGGTACAGATACGCAGTATTTT. Its translation is CASSLGRGGTDTQYF.

This chain joins TRBV4-2 and TRBJ2-1; TRBD2 agrees at 12 bases. The CDR3 loop spans 17 amino acids. Germline V lookup: CDR1 LGHNA, CDR2 YNFKEQ. V dropped 5 bases and J dropped 0; count of bases not matched to a gene: 5. CDR3 bases: TGTGCCAGCAGCTACGAGACTAGCGGGAGCTCCTACAATGAGCAGTTCTTC. Translated: CASSYETSGSSYNEQFF.

The chain recombines TRBV7-2 with TRBJ1-6; tentatively, D is TRBD1 (5 bases). CDR3 size: 15 residues. Trimming cost V 7 bases and J 11 bases, with 21 bases left between them. Per germline, CDR1 SGHTA and CDR2 FQGNSA. The CDR3 here is CASNNNPGYQAPLHF. The CDR3 nucleotides read TGTGCCAGCAACAATAATCCAGGGTATCAGGCACCCCTCCACTTT.

The J gene is TRBJ1-5, the V gene TRBV21-1. TRBV21-1 corresponds to a pseudogene. The CDR3 extends over 11 amino acids. CDR3 coding DNA: TGTGCCAGCAGTCCTACGGGGCCCCAGCATTTT. Protein sequence: CASSPTGPQHF.

In this sample, this clone turned up many times. The chain joins TRBV19 to TRBJ1-5; D perhaps matches TRBD1 (6 bases). Germline CDR1 and CDR2: LNHDA and SQIVND (reference sequence). The V end was cut by 10 bases, the J end by 1 base, with 8 bases between. This CDR3 is built from 12 residues. CDR3 sequence reads: CAIGQSNQPQHF. DNA of the CDR3: TGTGCCATTGGACAGAGCAATCAGCCCCAGCATTTT.

The chain is built from TRBV15 and TRBJ2-1; 7 bases are a match to TRBD2. CDR3 length: 14 amino acids. J gave up 4 bases and V 4 bases, and 4 bases lay outside the gene matches. From germline, CDR1 is LNHNV and CDR2 YYDKDF (reference sequence). CDR3 in DNA: TGTGCCACCAGCACCGGGACTACTTACAATGAGCAGTTCTTC. Translated, it gives CATSTGTTYNEQFF.